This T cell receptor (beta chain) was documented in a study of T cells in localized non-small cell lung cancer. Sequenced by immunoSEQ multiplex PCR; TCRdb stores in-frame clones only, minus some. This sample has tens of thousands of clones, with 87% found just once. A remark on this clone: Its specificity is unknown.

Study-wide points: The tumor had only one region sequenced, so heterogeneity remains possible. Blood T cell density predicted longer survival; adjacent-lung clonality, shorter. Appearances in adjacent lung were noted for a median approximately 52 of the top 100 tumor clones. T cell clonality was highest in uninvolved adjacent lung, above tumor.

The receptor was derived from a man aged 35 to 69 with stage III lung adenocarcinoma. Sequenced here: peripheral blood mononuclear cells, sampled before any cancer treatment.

CDR3 loop: CASIPDLQETQYF. CDR3 nucleotides: TGTGCCAGCATCCCGGACCTCCAAGAGACCCAGTACTTC. This rearrangement joins TRBV5-5 to TRBJ2-5; D is uncertain. The length of the CDR3 is 13 residues. The germline V and J ends were trimmed by 6 bases and 1 base, with 10 bases remaining between them. CDR1 is SGHKS and CDR2 is YYEKEE in the germline V gene (reference sequence).